A single sample is the source of the 20 T cell receptor beta chains below, sequenced in a study of cytomegalovirus exposure and HLA in healthy donors (TCRdb year 2017). Library preparation employed the immunoSEQ multiplex PCR assay. For the multiplex PCR, a mixture combining 60 forward primers for TCR Vbeta segments and 13 reverse primers for TCR Jbeta segments was used. This immuneACCESS table, as held by TCRdb, lists in-frame sequences with V and J called but not all clones. Of the missing ones, under half trace to an unresolved V gene in checked studies; the others have no known cause. In this sample the table shows 150,000 to 200,000 clones, approximately 80% of which occur a single time. In total, the top ten clones hold about 1.7% of the sample. Sequenced: PBMCs. The receptors come from a woman under 30 in good health and CMV-seronegative.

The chain recombines TRBV4-1 with TRBJ2-7; the D gene is possibly TRBD1 (6 bases). V lost 4 bases and J lost 3, with 16 bases in between. CDR1 is MGHRA and CDR2 is YSYEKL in the germline V gene. CDR3 size: 15 residues. DNA of the CDR3: TGCGCCAGCAGCCCGCTGGGACAAACCTTCTACGAGCAGTACGTC. It specifies CASSPLGQTFYEQYV.

V and J are TRBV7-9 and TRBJ2-1; 7 bases agree with TRBD1. The junction had 13 bases not matched to a gene; V was cut back by 4 bases and J by 4 bases. The V gene's germline CDR1 is SEHNR and CDR2 FQNEAQ (reference sequence). The length of the CDR3 is 17 residues. The CDR3 sequence is CASSSELRGQVYNEQFF. CDR3 coding DNA: TGTGCCAGCAGCTCCGAGCTTAGGGGGCAGGTATACAATGAGCAGTTCTTC.

The gene calls are TRBV5-8 and TRBJ2-1; tentative D call: TRBD2 (5 bases). V was pared by 4 bases and J by 9 bases, with 17 bases between. Germline V gene sequence: CDR1 SGHTS, CDR2 YDEGEE. The CDR3 has 14 residues. The CDR3 DNA follows: TGTGCCAGCAGCAGCCTAGCACTTTGGGGTGAGCAGTTCTTC. Its protein product is CASSSLALWGEQFF.

The chain combines TRBV10-2 with TRBJ2-7, with TRBD1 matching over 8 bases. CDR1 is WSHSY, CDR2 SAAADI, per germline. The CDR3 extends over 13 amino acids. With 7 bases clipped from V and 5 bases from J, the junction kept 7 bases outside the gene matches. This CDR3 is CASTDRGRDEQYF. The CDR3 nucleotides read TGCGCCAGCACTGACAGGGGTCGAGACGAGCAGTACTTC.

The CDR3 sequence: CASSPATSTDTQYF. CDR3 DNA: TGCGCCAGCAGTCCGGCGACTAGCACAGATACGCAGTATTTT. The chain uses TRBV4-3 and TRBJ2-3; D remains ambiguous. CDR1 and CDR2 from the germline V gene are LGHNA and YSLEER. The CDR3 contains 14 residues. V lost 6 bases, J lost 0 bases, and 10 bases lay in between.

The chain links TRBV6-5 to TRBJ2-5; 9 bases map to TRBD1. Per germline, CDR1 MNHEY and CDR2 SVGAGI. The trim removed 6 bases at V and 4 bases at J, leaving 6 bases unmatched. CDR3 length: 14 residues. This CDR3 reads CASSSDRGRETQYF. The CDR3 DNA reads as TGTGCCAGCAGCTCAGACAGGGGGAGAGAGACCCAGTACTTC.

The chain recombines TRBV11-3 with TRBJ2-2; 10 bases match TRBD2. The CDR3 covers 16 residues. After removal of 0 bases from V and 6 bases from J, the junction contained 4 bases not matched to a gene. CDR1 is SGHNT and CDR2 is YENEEA in the germline V gene. The CDR3 protein is CASSLDTSGIAGELFF. The DNA for the CDR3 is TGTGCCAGCAGCTTAGACACTAGCGGGATCGCCGGGGAGCTGTTTTTT.

V usage is TRBV7-9 and J usage is TRBJ2-1, with 7 bases aligning to TRBD1. The CDR3 covers 15 residues. Trimming cost V 5 bases and J 0 bases; bases outside gene matches: 4. The germline V gene encodes CDR1 SEHNR and CDR2 FQNEAQ (reference sequence). The CDR3 coding sequence is TGTGCCAGCAGCGCGTCAGGGGGCTCCTACAATGAGCAGTTCTTC. Its translation: CASSASGGSYNEQFF. The variable domain in full, completed from reference TRBV7-9 and TRBJ2-1, reads DTGVSQNPRHKITKRGQNVTFRCDPISEHNRLYWYRQTLGQGPEFLTYFQNEAQLEKSRLLSDRFSAERPKGSFSTLEIQRTEQGDSAMYLCASSASGGSYNEQFFGPGTRLTVL.

In its sample, this clone was seen once. This chain links TRBV4-3 with TRBJ1-5; no definite D call. This CDR3 spans 15 amino acids. With 1 base removed from V and 7 bases from J, the gap between germline ends came to 14 bases. CDR1 is LGHNA and CDR2 is YSLEER in the germline V gene. The CDR3 DNA follows: TGCGCCAGCAGCCAAGGTATCCATGTGAGCCAGCCCCAGCATTTT. Amino acids: CASSQGIHVSQPQHF.

The chain carries TRBV2 and TRBJ1-5; 8 bases are shared with TRBD1. V lost 6 bases and J lost 3; bases outside the gene matches: 7. Germline assignment: CDR1 SNHLY and CDR2 FYNNEI. CDR3 length: 15 residues. The CDR3 sequence: CASSRTGTTNQPQHF. The CDR3 DNA reads TGTGCCAGCAGCAGGACAGGGACCACCAATCAGCCCCAGCATTTT.

This chain uses TRBV29-1 with TRBJ1-1; 7 bases map to TRBD1. The CDR3 has 12 amino acids. Germline V gives CDR1 SQVTM, CDR2 ANQGSEA. V dropped 7 bases and J dropped 5; count of bases not matched to a gene: 7. The CDR3 bases are TGCAGCGCCAAACCAGGGGGAACTGAAGCTTTCTTT. Translation: CSAKPGGTEAFF.

The chain joins TRBV28 to TRBJ2-5, with D possibly being TRBD1 (7 bases). TRBJ2-7 explains the end of the DNA better; the J call may be wrong. Germline loops: CDR1 MDHEN, CDR2 SYDVKM. This CDR3 has 16 residues. For the CDR3, the DNA is TGTGCCAGCAGACTTACTCGACAGGGAGGATACTACGAGCAGTACTTC. As protein: CASRLTRQGGYYEQYF.

The chain couples TRBV19 to TRBJ2-7, with TRBD2 matching 7 bases. J was trimmed by 2 bases and V by 10 bases; bases with no gene match: 14. CDR1 is LNHDA, CDR2 SQIVND, per germline (reference sequence). This CDR3 contains 15 residues. CDR3 DNA: TGTGCCACCTCACTCGAAGCGGGGATGGCCTACGAGCAGTACTTC. Translated: CATSLEAGMAYEQYF.

The V and J genes are TRBV18 and TRBJ2-5; 10 bases align to TRBD2. V dropped 3 bases and J dropped 7; count of bases not matched to a gene: 8. Germline lookup yields CDR1 KGHSH and CDR2 LQKENI. The CDR3 is 15 amino acids. The CDR3 sequence is CASSPDLAGVGTQYF. The CDR3 coding sequence is TGTGCCAGCTCACCTGACCTAGCGGGAGTAGGGACCCAGTACTTC.

The V and J genes are TRBV5-1 and TRBJ1-2; TRBD1 is a possible D gene (5 bases). CDR3 length: 13 residues. With 2 bases removed from V and 5 bases from J, the gap between germline ends came to 10 bases. CDR1 SGHRS and CDR2 YFSETQ come from the germline V gene. Here the CDR3 DNA reads TGCGCCAGCAGCTTAGGGAGGGGATATGGCTACACCTTC. It translates to CASSLGRGYGYTF. Using reference TRBV5-1 and TRBJ1-2 for the parts outside the CDR3, the full variable domain is KAGVTQTPRYLIKTRGQQVTLSCSPISGHRSVSWYQQTPGQGLQFLFEYFSETQRNKGNFPGRFSGRQFSNSRSEMNVSTLELGDSALYLCASSLGRGYGYTFGSGTRLTVV.

This rearrangement joins TRBV7-9 to TRBJ1-3, with TRBD1 as a possible D gene (5 bases). V lost 1 base and J lost 0, with 13 bases in between. Germline V gives CDR1 SEHNR, CDR2 FQNEAQ (reference sequence). The CDR3 is 17 amino acids. The CDR3 sequence is CASSLGAGSFSGNTIYF. CDR3 DNA sequence: TGTGCCAGCAGCTTAGGGGCAGGGTCCTTCTCTGGAAACACCATATATTTT.

The gene calls are TRBV6-5 and TRBJ2-7; 12 positions match TRBD2. There are 14 residues in the CDR3. V dropped 6 bases and J dropped 3; count of bases not matched to a gene: 3. Germline assignment: CDR1 MNHEY and CDR2 SVGAGI. The CDR3 coding sequence is TGTGCCAGCAGCTGGACTAGCGGGGACTACGAGCAGTACTTC. As protein: CASSWTSGDYEQYF.

The chain couples TRBV5-1 to TRBJ2-3; TRBD2 might be the D (5 bases). Looked up from germline, CDR1 is SGHRS and CDR2 is YFSETQ. CDR3 length equals 16 residues. The ends were cut back, 2 bases at V and 3 bases at J, with 16 bases in the middle. The CDR3 nucleotides are TGCGCCAGCAGCTTTCGTGGACTTTCGCAGACAGATACGCAGTATTTT. Residues: CASSFRGLSQTDTQYF.

In its sample, this clone was seen once. The J gene is TRBJ2-3, the V gene TRBV7-2; 8 nucleotides match TRBD2. CDR1 and CDR2 (germline): SGHTA, FQGNSA. V shed 6 bases and J 3 bases; nucleotides not matched to a gene: 8. The CDR3 spans 15 residues. The CDR3 DNA reads TGTGCCAGCAGACGTAGCGGGACTGGGACAGATACGCAGTATTTT. Translated, it gives CASRRSGTGTDTQYF.

The J gene is TRBJ2-1, the V gene TRBV27, with 14 nucleotides matching TRBD2. V shed 5 bases and J 2 bases; nucleotides not matched to a gene: 14. The germline CDR1 and CDR2 sequences are MNHEY and SMNVEV (reference sequence). The CDR3 spans 20 residues. In DNA, the CDR3 is TGTGCCAGCAGTCCACCCGCGGGACTAGCGGGAGACGTTGCCTACAATGAGCAGTTCTTC. It codes for CASSPPAGLAGDVAYNEQFF.